Sequencing of this T cell receptor (beta chain) was carried out in a study of cytotoxic CD8 clonotypes in ibrutinib-treated CLL. About the research overall: There were around twelve relapsed/refractory patients and about 15 treatment-naive patients, and fewer than 18 were IGHV unmutated. Whole-study results and caveats: Under therapy, public clonotypes either contracted or stayed stable, and they were uncommon.

Clones were sequenced by immunoSEQ multiplex PCR, and TCRdb holds only the in-frame ones, with some missing. The data show 250,000 to 350,000 clones, more than 70% seen once. Remarks on this clone: As yet, its antigen is unknown. The junction differs from germline at one of its ends, possibly a read error.

The sample was PBMCs, taken at disease progression, from a patient treated with ibrutinib. The receptor was isolated from a human donor with chronic lymphocytic leukemia.

This chain's CDR3 is CASSHGSTRYF. The CDR3 DNA reads TGTGCCAGCAGCCACGGGTCCACGCGGTATTTT. V is TRBV7-9 and J is TRBJ2-3, with D unclear. Germline V gene sequence: CDR1 SEHNR, CDR2 FQNEAQ (reference sequence). The CDR3 covers 11 residues.